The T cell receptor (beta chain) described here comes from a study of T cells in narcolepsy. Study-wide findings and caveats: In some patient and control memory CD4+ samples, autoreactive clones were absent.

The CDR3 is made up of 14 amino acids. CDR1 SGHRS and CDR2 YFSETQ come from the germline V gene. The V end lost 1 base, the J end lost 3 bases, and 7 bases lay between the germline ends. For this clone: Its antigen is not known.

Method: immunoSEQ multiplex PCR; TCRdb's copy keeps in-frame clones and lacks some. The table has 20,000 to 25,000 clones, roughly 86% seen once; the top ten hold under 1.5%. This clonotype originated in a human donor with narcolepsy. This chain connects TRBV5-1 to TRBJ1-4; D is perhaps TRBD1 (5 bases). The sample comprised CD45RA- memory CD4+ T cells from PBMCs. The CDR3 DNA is TGCGCCAGCAGCTTGCAGGGCGCTAATGAAAAACTGTTTTTT. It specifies CASSLQGANEKLFF.